Listed here are 20 T cell receptor beta chains from one sample, sequenced in a study of blood T cells in healthy people across ages. PCR was performed a second time for roughly 7 to 11 cycles using a sample-barcoded 5' primer and a J-beta primer mix. In TCRdb, the 5' RACE reads were re-called with MiXCR into one record per CDR3 protein. The sample consists of 1.5 million to 1.8 million distinct CDR3 sequences, approximately 39% of them appearing once. The specimen sequenced was blood. These receptors all stem from a young woman in good health.

This clonotype has more than one count but fewer than ten. The chain carries TRBV20-1 and TRBJ1-4, with D perhaps matching TRBD1 (6 bases). The CDR3 is 14 residues long. Germline CDR1 DFQATT, CDR2 SNEGSKA (reference sequence). Trimming shortened V by 3 bases and J by 8 bases, and 16 bases separated the two germline ends. The CDR3 protein is CSASRGSLREKLFF. The CDR3 region has the DNA TGCAGTGCTAGCAGGGGCAGCCTGAGAGAAAAACTGTTTTTT.

V is TRBV10-3 and J is TRBJ1-1; D remains ambiguous. The V end was cut by 8 bases, the J end by 3 bases, with 13 bases between. The germline gives CDR1 ENHRY, CDR2 SYGVKD. This CDR3 is built from 13 residues. CDR3 in DNA: TGTGCCATCTCTCGTGAATCCGACACTGAAGCTTTCTTT. As protein: CAISRESDTEAFF.

This clonotype was recorded a few times. The rearrangement uses TRBV25-1 and TRBJ2-5, with D possibly being TRBD1 (5 bases). Looked up from germline, CDR1 is MGHDK and CDR2 is SYGVNS. V was cut by 7 bases and J by 1 base, with 13 bases left in between. This CDR3 is 14 amino acids long. For the CDR3, the DNA is TGTGCCAGCATTCCGTGGGGCCTCCAAGAGACCCAGTACTTC. This gives the protein CASIPWGLQETQYF.

The chain recombines TRBV13 with TRBJ2-5, with D possibly TRBD1 on 6 matching bases. Germline CDR1 and CDR2: PRHDT and FYEKMQ (reference sequence). This CDR3 contains 16 residues. Trimming cost V 5 bases and J 1 base, with 17 bases left between them. CDR3 in DNA: TGTGCCAGCAGCCGCCGACAGGATGTGTTCCAAGAGACCCAGTACTTC. It codes for CASSRRQDVFQETQYF. The full variable domain, with the rest looked up from reference TRBV13 and TRBJ2-5, is AAGVIQSPRHLIKEKRETATLKCYPIPRHDTVYWYQQGPGQDPQFLISFYEKMQSDKGSIPDRFSAQQFSDYHSELNMSSLELGDSALYFCASSRRQDVFQETQYFGPGTRLLVL.

The V and J genes are TRBV12-3 or TRBV12-4 and TRBJ1-4, with D perhaps matching TRBD1 (6 bases). The CDR3 sequence is 15 residues long. Trimming removed 5 bases at V and 3 bases at J, with 13 bases between. The CDR3 spells CASSPRQVPNEKLFF. The CDR3 DNA is TGTGCCAGCAGTCCCCGACAGGTACCTAATGAAAAACTGTTTTTT.

This clonotype was counted between two and nine times. The chain couples TRBV28 to TRBJ1-1; D unclear. The CDR3 length is 11 residues. Per the germline V gene, CDR1 is MDHEN and CDR2 is SYDVKM. V was pared by 8 bases and J by 7 bases, with 11 bases between. CDR3 protein: CASRTEVEAFF. The CDR3 nucleotides are TGTGCCAGCCGCACCGAGGTTGAAGCTTTCTTT.

Worth noting for this clonotype: This may be a read error: a much more frequent sequence differs by one nucleotide. This chain uses TRBV12-3 or TRBV12-4 with TRBJ1-4; the D is unclear. The V end lost 6 bases, the J end lost 0 bases, and 14 bases lay between the germline ends. This CDR3 is built from 16 residues. The CDR3 is CASRPRGGSTNEKLFF. The CDR3 DNA is TGTGCCAGCAGGCCCCGAGGTGGCTCAACTAATGAAAAACTGTTTTTT.

This clonotype occurred many times. The rearrangement links TRBV10-3 to TRBJ2-7, with D maybe TRBD1 (7 bases). The V gene lost 0 bases and the J gene lost 4 bases, with 13 bases spanning the gap. The CDR3 contains 15 residues. Germline assignment: CDR1 ENHRY and CDR2 SYGVKD. The CDR3 here is CAISESGGQTYEQYF. The CDR3 DNA sequence: TGTGCCATCAGTGAGTCGGGGGGACAGACTTACGAGCAGTACTTC.

The rearrangement uses TRBV6-2 or TRBV6-3 and TRBJ1-2, with a tentative D call TRBD1 (5 bases). The germline V gene has CDR1 MNHEY and CDR2 SVGEGT. The CDR3 runs to 15 residues. V was clipped by 5 bases and J by 2 bases, with 15 bases between them. The CDR3 here is CASSVRQLINYGYTF. The CDR3 nucleotides are TGTGCCAGCAGTGTAAGACAGCTCATCAACTATGGCTACACCTTC.

This clonotype was seen only a few times. This rearrangement joins TRBV6-6 to TRBJ2-7; TRBD1 matches at 11 bases. V shed 6 bases and J 3 bases; nucleotides not matched to a gene: 4. CDR3 size: 14 residues. Germline CDR1 is MNHNY and CDR2 is SVGAGI (reference sequence). CDR3 sequence reads: CASRLGTGGYEQYF. CDR3 in DNA: TGTGCCAGCAGGCTCGGGACAGGGGGCTACGAGCAGTACTTC.

The gene calls are TRBV11-2 and TRBJ2-5, with unresolved D. Germline-derived CDR1 and CDR2 are SGHAT and FQNNGV. The CDR3 covers 14 residues. The V end was cut by 4 bases, the J end by 1 base, with 10 bases between. CDR3 sequence: CASSSDNSQETQYF. The CDR3 region has the DNA TGTGCCAGCAGCTCAGACAACTCCCAAGAGACCCAGTACTTC.

This clonotype has only a few counts. This chain uses TRBV7-8 with TRBJ2-7; 10 bases line up with TRBD2. The CDR3 length is 16 residues. The V gene's germline CDR1 is SGHVS and CDR2 FQNEAQ. Trimming removed 3 bases from V and 3 bases from J; junction bases left unmatched: 8. CDR3 nucleotides: TGTGCCAGCAGCTTCCTTAGCGGGGGGTTCTTCTACGAGCAGTACTTC. Translation gives CASSFLSGGFFYEQYF.

The chain joins TRBV20-1 to TRBJ1-5; TRBD1 matches 7 bases. The germline V gene has CDR1 DFQATT and CDR2 SNEGSKA (reference sequence). Trimming cost V 5 bases and J 3 bases; bases outside gene matches: 4. The CDR3 totals 13 residues. CDR3 in amino acids: CSARGQVNQPQHF. CDR3 sequence (DNA): TGCAGTGCTCGCGGACAGGTCAATCAGCCCCAGCATTTT.

This chain uses TRBV28 with TRBJ2-7; D may match TRBD1 or TRBD2 (5 bases each). The germline CDR1 and CDR2 sequences are MDHEN and SYDVKM. The CDR3 loop spans 13 amino acids. Trimming stripped 3 bases from V and 7 bases from J, with 13 bases between. The DNA for the CDR3 is TGTGCCAGCAGTTTGCCGGGGCACAATGAGCAGTACTTC. Translating gives CASSLPGHNEQYF.

This chain joins TRBV27 and TRBJ2-2; tentatively, D is TRBD2 (5 bases). This CDR3 has 15 residues. In germline, CDR1 is MNHEY, CDR2 SMNVEV (reference sequence). The V end lost 3 bases, the J end lost 5 bases, and 13 bases lay between the germline ends. The CDR3 DNA is TGTGCCAGCAGTTTCCAAGCGGAGCCTACCGGGGAGCTGTTTTTT. It encodes CASSFQAEPTGELFF.

The chain employs TRBV7-9 and TRBJ2-1; D not certain. Trimming took off 2 bases at V and 9 bases at J, with 5 bases between the two ends. The CDR3 consists of 11 residues. CDR1 and CDR2 from the germline V gene are SEHNR and FQNEAQ (reference sequence). The CDR3 reads CASSLSLEQFF. In DNA, the CDR3 is TGTGCCAGCAGCTTATCTCTTGAGCAGTTCTTC.

The chain combines TRBV12-3 or TRBV12-4 with TRBJ1-6, with D uncertain. The CDR3 spans 15 residues. Trimming removed 2 bases from V and 9 bases from J, with 14 bases in between. The CDR3 protein is CASSLIGLGRSPLHF. The CDR3 region has the DNA TGTGCCAGCAGTTTAATAGGATTGGGCCGTTCACCCCTCCACTTT.

Comment on this clonotype: Its ends do not fully match the called genes, so a read error is possible. The chain uses TRBV3-1 and TRBJ2-1; 10 nucleotides align to TRBD2. The CDR3 contains 13 residues. In germline, CDR1 is LGHDT, CDR2 YNNKEL (reference sequence). CDR3 nucleotides: TGTACCAGCGAGCTAGCGGGAGCATTTGAGCAGTTCTTC. Translating it yields CTSELAGAFEQFF.

V usage is TRBV6-5 and J usage is TRBJ1-1, with 7 nucleotides matching TRBD1. This CDR3 spans 14 amino acids. Germline loops: CDR1 MNHEY, CDR2 SVGAGI. Germline trimming cut 6 bases from V and 3 bases from J; bases unmatched to any gene: 7. The CDR3 is CASRRDRVDTEAFF. The CDR3 coding sequence is TGTGCCAGCAGACGTGACAGGGTCGACACTGAAGCTTTCTTT.

V and J are TRBV7-9 and TRBJ2-7; 8 bases align to TRBD1. The CDR3 is 14 residues long. The ends lost 6 bases at V and 6 bases at J; junction bases unmatched: 10. CDR1 SEHNR and CDR2 FQNEAQ come from the germline V gene (reference sequence). CDR3: CASSRDRGESEQYF. CDR3 bases: TGTGCCAGCAGTCGAGACAGGGGAGAATCCGAGCAGTACTTC.